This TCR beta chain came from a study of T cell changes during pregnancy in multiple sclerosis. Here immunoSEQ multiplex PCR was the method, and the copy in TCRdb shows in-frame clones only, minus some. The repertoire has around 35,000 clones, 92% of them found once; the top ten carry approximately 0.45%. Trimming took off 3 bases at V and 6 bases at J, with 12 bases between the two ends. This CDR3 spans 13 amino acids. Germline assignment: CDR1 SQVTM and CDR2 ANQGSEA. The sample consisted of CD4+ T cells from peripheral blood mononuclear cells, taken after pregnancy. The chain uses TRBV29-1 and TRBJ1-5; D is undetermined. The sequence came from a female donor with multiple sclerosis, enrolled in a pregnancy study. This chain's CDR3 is CSVEQVEGQPQHF. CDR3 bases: TGCAGCGTTGAGCAGGTCGAGGGTCAGCCCCAGCATTTT. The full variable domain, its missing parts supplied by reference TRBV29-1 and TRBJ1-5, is SAVISQKPSRDICQRGTSLTIQCQVDSQVTMMFWYRQQPGQSLTLIATANQGSEATYESGFVIDKFPISRPNLTFSTLTVSNMSPEDSSIYLCSVEQVEGQPQHFGDGTRLSIL.